What follows are 24 T cell receptor beta chains derived from one specimen sequenced in a study of blood T cells in healthy people across ages. A second about 7 to 11 cycle PCR used barcoded and J-beta primers. TCRdb ran MiXCR on the 5' RACE reads and lists one entry per CDR3 protein. The sample holds around 900,000 distinct CDR3 sequences; 51% are singletons and the top ten take roughly 23%. The source material was blood. The receptors were sampled from a woman aged 55-69 years in good health.

This chain joins TRBV4-2 and TRBJ1-5, with D tentatively TRBD1 (6 bases). This CDR3 comprises 17 residues. V was shortened by 4 bases and J by 4 bases, with 20 bases between the two germline ends. Looked up from germline, CDR1 is LGHNA and CDR2 is YNFKEQ. CDR3 protein: CASSPDHGTTGNQPQHF. DNA of the CDR3: TGTGCCAGCAGCCCAGACCACGGGACAACTGGTAATCAGCCCCAGCATTTT.

The chain uses TRBV18 and TRBJ2-5, with D possibly matching TRBD2 (5 bases). Per the germline V gene, CDR1 is KGHSH and CDR2 is LQKENI. The CDR3 consists of 14 residues. Trimming removed 6 bases at V and 7 bases at J, with 18 bases between. The CDR3 nucleotides are TGTGCCAGCTCCCCGCCGGGCCAAAGCGGGACCCAGTACTTC. Residues: CASSPPGQSGTQYF.

This clonotype has more than one count but fewer than ten. This chain's CDR3 is CSATSGGSSYEQYF. The CDR3 bases are TGCAGTGCTACTAGCGGGGGGAGCTCCTACGAGCAGTACTTC. The rearrangement links TRBV20-1 to TRBJ2-7; 11 bases line up with TRBD2. V was pared by 4 bases and J by 0 bases, with 2 bases of the junction left unmatched. The germline gives CDR1 DFQATT, CDR2 SNEGSKA (reference sequence). The CDR3 sequence is 14 residues long.

The chain combines TRBV3-1 with TRBJ1-2; tentatively, D is TRBD1 (5 bases). Germline-derived CDR1 and CDR2 are LGHDT and YNNKEL (reference sequence). With 5 bases removed from V and 7 bases from J, the gap between germline ends came to 20 bases. The length of the CDR3 is 15 residues. CDR3 residues: CASSAQIGAGFGYTF. CDR3 DNA: TGTGCCAGCAGCGCCCAGATCGGGGCGGGGTTTGGCTACACCTTC.

This chain uses TRBV6-2 or TRBV6-3 with TRBJ2-1; 7 nucleotides agree with TRBD2. Germline values: CDR1 MNHEY, CDR2 SVGEGT. This CDR3 is built from 14 residues. V was pared by 4 bases and J by 6 bases, with 6 bases of the junction left unmatched. In DNA, the CDR3 is TGTGCCAGCAGTTCCTCGGGACTACCCAATGAGCAGTTCTTC. Protein sequence: CASSSSGLPNEQFF.

The chain has TRBV20-1 and TRBJ2-1; possible D gene TRBD2, 5 bases. Matching the DNA end better, TRBJ2-7 makes the J call doubtful. The CDR3 consists of 13 residues. Germline-derived CDR1 and CDR2 are DFQATT and SNEGSKA (reference sequence). The DNA for the CDR3 is TGCAGTGCTAGTCCAGGAGGCCGGGACGAGCAGTACTTC. This translates into CSASPGGRDEQYF.

V and J are TRBV4-1 and TRBJ2-7; no reliable D call. The CDR3 runs 14 residues. Trimming removed 1 base from V and 1 base from J, with 8 bases in between. CDR1 is MGHRA and CDR2 is YSYEKL in the germline V gene. The CDR3 sequence is CASSQGVRSYEQYF. The DNA of the CDR3 is TGCGCCAGCAGCCAAGGAGTCAGGTCCTACGAGCAGTACTTC.

This chain uses TRBV7-2 with TRBJ2-4; TRBD1 agrees at 9 bases. J was trimmed by 5 bases and V by 4 bases; bases with no gene match: 3. The V gene's germline CDR1 is SGHTA and CDR2 FQGNSA. The CDR3 has 14 residues. The CDR3 here is CASSSRTGENIQYF. CDR3 coding DNA: TGTGCCAGCAGCTCTCGGACAGGGGAAAACATTCAGTACTTC.

The J gene is TRBJ2-1, the V gene TRBV10-3; 7 bases line up with TRBD2. V trimming: 4 bases; J trimming: 3 bases; junction bases outside the gene matches: 0. Germline V CDR1 and CDR2: ENHRY, SYGVKD. This CDR3 region has 13 residues. Written as DNA, the CDR3 is TGTGCCATCAGTGGGGACTACTACAATGAGCAGTTCTTC. This gives the protein CAISGDYYNEQFF.

The CDR3 region has the DNA TGTGCCAGCAACATTTGGGGAAATGAAAAACTGTTTTTT. Its protein product is CASNIWGNEKLFF. The chain carries TRBV5-5 and TRBJ1-4; D call uncertain. Trimming cost V 6 bases and J 5 bases, with 11 bases left between them. This CDR3 has 13 residues. CDR1 is SGHKS and CDR2 is YYEKEE in the germline V gene (reference sequence).

The chain uses TRBV20-1 and TRBJ2-3; TRBD2 matches 7 bases. Germline V gene data show CDR1 as DFQATT and CDR2 as SNEGSKA (reference sequence). This CDR3 comprises 18 residues. V lost 0 bases to trimming and J lost 0 bases; unmatched junction nucleotides: 12. This CDR3 is CSARDHLRGRVSTDTQYF. CDR3 DNA: TGCAGTGCTAGAGATCATTTGCGGGGGAGGGTTAGCACAGATACGCAGTATTTT.

The chain joins TRBV3-1 to TRBJ1-2, with 8 bases lining up with TRBD1. Germline trimming cut 2 bases from V and 5 bases from J; bases unmatched to any gene: 7. This CDR3 is built from 15 residues. Germline-derived CDR1 and CDR2 are LGHDT and YNNKEL (reference sequence). CDR3 coding DNA: TGTGCCAGCAGCCAAACACCAGGGGGCGGATATGGCTACACCTTC. This encodes CASSQTPGGGYGYTF.

This clonotype is a singleton in its sample. Its ends do not fully match the called genes, so a read error is possible. The chain joins TRBV20-1 to TRBJ2-5, with D unclear. Germline CDR1 is DFQATT and CDR2 is SNEGSKA (reference sequence). The CDR3 loop spans 12 amino acids. DNA for the CDR3: TGCGGTGCAAATTCTAATCATGAGACCCAGTACTTC. Protein sequence: CGANSNHETQYF.

This rearrangement joins TRBV4-1 to TRBJ1-5, with D possibly matching TRBD1 (6 bases). Germline V gene data show CDR1 as MGHRA and CDR2 as YSYEKL. The CDR3 spans 15 residues. The V and J ends lost 1 base and 10 bases respectively, with 17 bases between them. The CDR3 DNA reads TGCGCCAGCAGCCAAGTGGGGGCTCAGGGGCAACCCCAGCATTTT. As protein: CASSQVGAQGQPQHF.

The chain uses TRBV14 and TRBJ2-3; D is perhaps TRBD2 (6 bases). This CDR3 is 13 amino acids long. V gave up 0 bases and J gave up 9 bases, with 10 bases separating them. Per the germline V gene, CDR1 is SGHDN and CDR2 is FVKESK. The CDR3 DNA sequence: TGTGCCAGCAGCCAAGATGGGGGGTGGACGCAGTATTTT. This gives the protein CASSQDGGWTQYF.

The chain links TRBV10-3 to TRBJ2-7; TRBD2 is a possible D gene (6 bases). This CDR3 comprises 15 residues. V was shortened by 5 bases and J by 6 bases, with 20 bases between the two germline ends. Germline V gene lookup returns CDR1 ENHRY and CDR2 SYGVKD. CDR3 sequence (DNA): TGTGCCATCAGTAAAACCGGGACTCAGCCTTCCGAGCAGTACTTC. It specifies CAISKTGTQPSEQYF.

The gene calls are TRBV7-9 and TRBJ1-6; D gene uncertain. Germline CDR1 SEHNR, CDR2 FQNEAQ (reference sequence). The CDR3 covers 16 residues. Trimming took off 5 bases at V and 0 bases at J, with 11 bases between the two ends. The CDR3 bases are TGTGCCAGCAGCCTATCGGGAGACTCCTATAATTCACCCCTCCACTTT. Protein sequence: CASSLSGDSYNSPLHF. Full variable domain (missing parts from reference TRBV7-9 and TRBJ1-6): DTGVSQNPRHKITKRGQNVTFRCDPISEHNRLYWYRQTLGQGPEFLTYFQNEAQLEKSRLLSDRFSAERPKGSFSTLEIQRTEQGDSAMYLCASSLSGDSYNSPLHFGNGTRLTVT.

The chain links TRBV6-5 to TRBJ2-3; D is unresolved. The length of the CDR3 is 14 residues. In germline, CDR1 is MNHEY, CDR2 SVGAGI. Trimming took off 0 bases at V and 0 bases at J, with 4 bases between the two ends. In nucleotides, the CDR3 is TGTGCCAGCAGTTACTCGACTAGCACAGATACGCAGTATTTT. Amino acids: CASSYSTSTDTQYF.

This sequence joins TRBV20-1 and TRBJ1-1, with D unresolved. V was shortened by 1 base and J by 8 bases, with 17 bases between the two germline ends. This CDR3 has 14 residues. The germline V gene encodes CDR1 DFQATT and CDR2 SNEGSKA (reference sequence). The CDR3 loop is CSARGALEREEAFF. In nucleotides, the CDR3 is TGCAGTGCTAGAGGAGCCCTTGAAAGGGAAGAAGCTTTCTTT.

In this sample, this clonotype turned up once. The junction and the germline gene differ at one end; a read error may be behind it. The chain joins TRBV20-1 to TRBJ2-5, with a weak D call TRBD1 (5 bases). Germline V gives CDR1 DFQATT, CDR2 SNEGSKA (reference sequence). The CDR3 is made up of 14 amino acids. The CDR3 DNA reads TGCATTGCTGCAGAGGCAGGGTTCCAAGAGACCCAGTACTTC. As protein: CIAAEAGFQETQYF.

This rearrangement joins TRBV27 to TRBJ2-1; tentative D call: TRBD2 (6 bases). The J call is doubtful: the DNA matches TRBJ2-7 better. The CDR3 runs 14 residues. Germline V gives CDR1 MNHEY, CDR2 SMNVEV (reference sequence). CDR3 amino acids: CASSLARVYNEQYF. The CDR3 coding sequence is TGTGCCAGCAGCCTAGCGAGGGTTTACAATGAGCAGTACTTC.

The gene calls are TRBV10-3 and TRBJ2-5; D remains unclear. The germline V gene encodes CDR1 ENHRY and CDR2 SYGVKD. Trimming took 0 bases from V and 0 from J, leaving 26 bases between them. The CDR3 has 21 amino acids. The CDR3 here is CAISESTRIRENSWYQETQYF. Written as DNA, the CDR3 is TGTGCCATCAGTGAGTCGACTCGTATAAGGGAAAACTCTTGGTACCAAGAGACCCAGTACTTC.

Only a few counts were recorded for this clonotype. The chain uses TRBV6-6 and TRBJ2-7, with TRBD1 as a possible D gene (7 bases). Trimming left V 0 bases short and J 4 bases short, with 13 bases between. The CDR3 is made up of 15 amino acids. CDR1 is MNHNY, CDR2 SVGAGI, per germline (reference sequence). CDR3 sequence: CASSYSTRQGYEQYF. The CDR3 DNA sequence: TGTGCCAGCAGTTACTCGACTAGACAGGGATACGAGCAGTACTTC.

This clonotype was picked up a small number of times. The chain links TRBV28 to TRBJ2-7, with 8 bases fitting TRBD2. Per the germline V gene, CDR1 is MDHEN and CDR2 is SYDVKM. The CDR3 has 14 amino acids. Losses at the gene ends were 6 bases for V and 3 bases for J; bases not matched to a gene: 7. The CDR3 loop reads CASRPGGPLYEQYF. For the CDR3, the DNA is TGTGCCAGCAGACCGGGGGGGCCCCTCTACGAGCAGTACTTC.